This T cell receptor beta chain was captured in a study of T cell responses to AZD1222 COVID-19 vaccine. This clone was seen only a few times. This CDR3 has 15 amino acids. The germline gives CDR1 SGHRS, CDR2 YFSETQ. Between the trimmed V and J ends, which lost 3 bases and 0 bases, there was a span of 10 bases. Profiled with immunoSEQ multiplex PCR; TCRdb holds only in-frame clones, not every one. The repertoire includes about 130,000 clones, roughly nine tenths of them detected once, and roughly a tenth sits in the top ten. Sequences were derived from peripheral blood, sampled 28 days after the second AZD1222 dose. V is TRBV5-1 and J is TRBJ2-1; D remains ambiguous. The sequence was obtained from an adult who received the AZD1222 COVID-19 vaccine. The CDR3 region has the DNA TGCGCCAGCAGCTCCGACTTCAGCTCCTACAATGAGCAGTTCTTC. Amino acid sequence: CASSSDFSSYNEQFF.